This T cell receptor (beta chain) is from a study of cytomegalovirus exposure and HLA in healthy donors. Findings and limits, study-wide: Later analysis associated a missense DCLRE1C variant with TCR beta V- and J-gene trimming. Most TCR beta V segments were productive about 90% or about 30% of the time in an earlier analysis.

The CDR3 has 14 residues. V lost 9 bases and J 2 bases, leaving 14 bases between the germline ends. The germline V gene has CDR1 MNHNS and CDR2 SASEGT. This PCR relied on a set of 60 Vbeta primers and 13 Jbeta primers. The repertoire was sequenced with immunoSEQ multiplex PCR; TCRdb's copy has only in-frame clones and lacks some. The repertoire includes under 200,000 clones, approximately 86% of them detected once, and approximately 0.31% sits in the top ten. As regards this clone: Its antigen remains unknown.

V and J are TRBV6-1 and TRBJ1-5; tentative D call: TRBD1 (6 bases). The clonotype was recovered from a woman aged 30 to 39 in good health and CMV-seronegative. The sequenced material came from PBMCs. CDR3 sequence: CASSGRGGNQPQHF. The CDR3 DNA reads TGTGCCAGTTCCGGCAGGGGAGGCAATCAGCCCCAGCATTTT.